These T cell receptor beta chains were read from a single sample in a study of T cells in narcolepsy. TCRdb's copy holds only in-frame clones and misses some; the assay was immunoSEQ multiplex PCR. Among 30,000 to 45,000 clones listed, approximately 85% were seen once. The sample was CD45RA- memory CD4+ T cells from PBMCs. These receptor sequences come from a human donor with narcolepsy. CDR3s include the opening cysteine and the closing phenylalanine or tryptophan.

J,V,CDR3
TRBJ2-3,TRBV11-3,CASSRQGTDTQYF
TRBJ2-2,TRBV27,CASSLSGGGRVNTGELFF
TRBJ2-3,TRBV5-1,CASSLADRVLTDTQYF
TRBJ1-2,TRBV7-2,CASSFDSRAGGYTF
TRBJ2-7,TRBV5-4,CASSSDSHYEQYF
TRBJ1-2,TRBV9,CASSVGSGYGYTF
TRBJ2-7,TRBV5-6,CASSLVGDSTYEQYF
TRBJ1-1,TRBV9,CASSVTFRGATTEAFF
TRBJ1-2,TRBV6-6,CASSYGGKDGYTF
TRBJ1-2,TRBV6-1,CASRGLVGRSYGYTF
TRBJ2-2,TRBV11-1,CASSLRRDRVPGELFF
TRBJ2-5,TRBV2,CASGEQGLSKETQYF
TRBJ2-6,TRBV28,CASRGGGLTGANVLTF
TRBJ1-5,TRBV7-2,CASSYRGNQPQHF
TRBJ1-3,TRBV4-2,CASSQEQGANSGNTIYF
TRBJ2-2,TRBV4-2,CASSQGRTGSIGELFF
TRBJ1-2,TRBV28,CASSLSRGSYGYTF
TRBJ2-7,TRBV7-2,CASSSRAGGAYEQYF
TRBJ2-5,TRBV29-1,CSVDRTGEGKTQYF
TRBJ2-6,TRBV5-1,CASSWEQGFGANVLTF
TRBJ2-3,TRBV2,CASNTVWTDTDTQYF
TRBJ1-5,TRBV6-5,CASRGNRGGNQPQHF
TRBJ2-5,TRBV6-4,CASSDREGETQYF
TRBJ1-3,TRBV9,CASTGTGTGNTIYF
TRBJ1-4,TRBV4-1,CASSQPLKSRRGEKLFF
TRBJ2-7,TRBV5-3,CASTLLGTGSYEQYF
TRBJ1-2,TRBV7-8,CASSLTGATDGYTF
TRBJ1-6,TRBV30,CAWSSRDPLKGRSPLHF
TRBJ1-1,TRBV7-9,CASSLAAGFTEAFF
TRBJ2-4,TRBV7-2,CASSLGTSGSFGKNIQYF
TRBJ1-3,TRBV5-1,CASSSTGGSGNTIYF
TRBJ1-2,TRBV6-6,CASSLKGEGYTF
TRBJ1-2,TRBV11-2,CASNQSPSRGLATF
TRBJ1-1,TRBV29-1,CSVSWGANTEAFF
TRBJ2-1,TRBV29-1,CSVEGSGGAREQFF
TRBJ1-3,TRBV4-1,CASSQGQGPGNTIYF
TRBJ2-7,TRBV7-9,CASSSTGTYGNEQYF
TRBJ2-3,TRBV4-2,CASSQGGQGIVNTQYF
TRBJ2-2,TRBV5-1,CASSLSPGTGGAGELFF
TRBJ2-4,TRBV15,CATSRSGTADIQYF
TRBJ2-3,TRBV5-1,CASSSIRDRDTDTQYF
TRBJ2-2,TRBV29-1,CSVDGTGPNTGELFF
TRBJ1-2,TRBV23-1,CASSHWTGDLGYTF
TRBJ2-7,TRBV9,CASSYGTSDYEQYF
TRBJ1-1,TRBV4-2,CASSPRGPNTEAFF
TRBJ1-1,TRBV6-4,CASSPGQGAVNTEAFF
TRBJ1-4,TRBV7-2,CASSLGADRAVGKLFF
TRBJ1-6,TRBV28,CASQDSLAPLHF
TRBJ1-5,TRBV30,CAWSVREQGGQPQHF
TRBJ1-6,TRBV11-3,CASSLDSVSPLHF
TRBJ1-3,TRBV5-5,CASSDPGRKGNTIYF
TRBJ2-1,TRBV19,CASKLGQGNSNEQFF
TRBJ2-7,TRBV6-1,CASSGGQGTEEQYF
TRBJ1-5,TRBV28,CAIQSRGGRGNQPQHF
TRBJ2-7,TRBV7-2,CASSQARGGRYEQYF
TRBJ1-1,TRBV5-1,CASSLNQGGTEAFF
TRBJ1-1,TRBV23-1,CASTVWGLTEAFF